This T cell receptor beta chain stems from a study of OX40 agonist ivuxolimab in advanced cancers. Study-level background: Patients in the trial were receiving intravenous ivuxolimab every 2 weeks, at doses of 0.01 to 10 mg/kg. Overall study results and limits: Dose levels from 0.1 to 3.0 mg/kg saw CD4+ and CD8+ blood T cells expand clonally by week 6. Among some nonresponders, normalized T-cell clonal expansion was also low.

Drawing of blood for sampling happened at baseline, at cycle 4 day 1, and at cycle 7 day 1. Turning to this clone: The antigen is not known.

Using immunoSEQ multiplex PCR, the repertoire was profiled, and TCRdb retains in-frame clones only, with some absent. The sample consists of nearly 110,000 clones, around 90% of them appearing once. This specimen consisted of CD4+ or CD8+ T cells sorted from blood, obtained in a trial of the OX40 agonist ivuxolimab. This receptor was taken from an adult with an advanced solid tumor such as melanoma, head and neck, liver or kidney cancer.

The CDR3 DNA reads as TGTGCCAGCTCACCACCGGGACCGCCCTACGAGCAGTACTTC. It is translated as CASSPPGPPYEQYF. J is TRBJ2-7 and V is TRBV18; D may match TRBD1 or TRBD2 (5 bases each). The V gene's germline CDR1 is KGHSH and CDR2 LQKENI. The CDR3 consists of 14 residues. The ends were cut back, 0 bases at V and 2 bases at J, with 8 bases in the middle.